This TCR beta chain was captured in a study of T cells in Graves' hyperthyroidism and ophthalmopathy. Many counts were recorded for this clonotype. What it binds is not known. Study conclusions and caveats: Separating ophthalmopathy from stable hyperthyroidism was achieved by a 13 V-J model.

This CDR3 has 14 residues. The V end was cut by 2 bases, the J end by 0 bases, with 7 bases between. Per the germline V gene, CDR1 is KGHSH and CDR2 is LQKENI. A Clinical Activity Score of at least 3, a NOSPECS grade of at least 4 and a duration under 3 months were recorded in the ophthalmopathy patients. Orbital computed tomography, thyroid ultrasound, serum thyroxine and TRAb, and clinical symptoms together informed the diagnoses. Amplification of TCR beta CDR3 regions was performed using RNA transcripts as template. HTBI primers were employed in a first-round RT-PCR of the TCR CDR3. MiXCR, run by TCRdb on the multiplex PCR reads, gives a single entry per CDR3 protein. Among 500,000 to 650,000 distinct CDR3 sequences, about 20% were seen once, and the ten largest hold roughly 44%.

Sample: blood. The chain recombines TRBV18 with TRBJ1-2; D is ambiguous. This receptor was obtained from a man aged 40-49 years with Graves' ophthalmopathy. CDR3 sequence reads: CASSPERANYGYTF. CDR3 in DNA: TGTGCCAGCTCACCAGAGCGGGCTAACTATGGCTACACCTTC.